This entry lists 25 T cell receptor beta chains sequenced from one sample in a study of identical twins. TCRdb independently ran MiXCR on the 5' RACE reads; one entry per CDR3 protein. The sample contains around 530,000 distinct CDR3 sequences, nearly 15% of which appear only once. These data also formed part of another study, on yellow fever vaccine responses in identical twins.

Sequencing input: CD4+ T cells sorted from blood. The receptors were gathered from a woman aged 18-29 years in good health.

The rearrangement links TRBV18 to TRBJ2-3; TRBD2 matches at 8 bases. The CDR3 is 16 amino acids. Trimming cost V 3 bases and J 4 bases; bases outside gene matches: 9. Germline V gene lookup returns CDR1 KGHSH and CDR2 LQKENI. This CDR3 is CASSPPGGLEADTQYF. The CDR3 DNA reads TGTGCCAGCTCACCCCCTGGGGGACTAGAAGCAGATACGCAGTATTTT.

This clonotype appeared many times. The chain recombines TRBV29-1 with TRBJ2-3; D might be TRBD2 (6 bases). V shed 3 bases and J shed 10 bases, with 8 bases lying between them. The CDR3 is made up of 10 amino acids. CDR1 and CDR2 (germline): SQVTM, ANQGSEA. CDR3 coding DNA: TGCAGCGTTGACGGGGGAGCGCAGTATTTT. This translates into CSVDGGAQYF.

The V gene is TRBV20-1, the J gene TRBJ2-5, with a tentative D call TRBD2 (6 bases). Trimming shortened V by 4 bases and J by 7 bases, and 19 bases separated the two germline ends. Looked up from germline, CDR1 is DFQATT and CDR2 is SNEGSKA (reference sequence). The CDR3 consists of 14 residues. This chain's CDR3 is CSATQAGGLGTQYF. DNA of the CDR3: TGCAGTGCTACCCAAGCCGGGGGACTTGGGACCCAGTACTTC.

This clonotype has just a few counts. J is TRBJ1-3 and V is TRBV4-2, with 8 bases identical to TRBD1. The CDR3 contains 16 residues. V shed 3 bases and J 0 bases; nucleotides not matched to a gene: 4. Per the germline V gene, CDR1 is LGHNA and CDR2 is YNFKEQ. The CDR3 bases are TGTGCCAGCAGCCAGGACAGGGAAGTCTCTGGAAACACCATATATTTT. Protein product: CASSQDREVSGNTIYF.

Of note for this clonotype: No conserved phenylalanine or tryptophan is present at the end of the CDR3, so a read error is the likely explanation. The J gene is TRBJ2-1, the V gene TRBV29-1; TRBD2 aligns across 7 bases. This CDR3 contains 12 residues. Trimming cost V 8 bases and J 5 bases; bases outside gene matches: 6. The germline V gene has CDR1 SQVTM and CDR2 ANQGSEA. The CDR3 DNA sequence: TGCAGCATTTCCGGGACTAACAATGAGCAGTTCCTC. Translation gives CSISGTNNEQFL.

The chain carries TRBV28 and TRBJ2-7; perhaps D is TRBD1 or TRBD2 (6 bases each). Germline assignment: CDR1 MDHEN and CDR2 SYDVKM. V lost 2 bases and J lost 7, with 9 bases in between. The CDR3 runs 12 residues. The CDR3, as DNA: TGTGCCAGCAGTTTACAGGGGAGGGAGCAGTACTTC. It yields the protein CASSLQGREQYF.

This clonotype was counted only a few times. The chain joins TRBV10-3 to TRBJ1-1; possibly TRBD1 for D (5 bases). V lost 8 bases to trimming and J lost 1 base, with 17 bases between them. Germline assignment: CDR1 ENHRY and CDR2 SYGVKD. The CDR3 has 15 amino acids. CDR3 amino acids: CAILGEGKANTEAFF. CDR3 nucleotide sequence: TGTGCCATCTTGGGCGAGGGGAAAGCGAACACTGAAGCTTTCTTT.

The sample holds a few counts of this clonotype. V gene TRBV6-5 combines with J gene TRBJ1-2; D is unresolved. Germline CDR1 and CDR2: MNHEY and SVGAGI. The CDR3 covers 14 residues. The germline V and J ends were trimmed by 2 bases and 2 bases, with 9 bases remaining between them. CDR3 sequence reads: CASSYGGLNYGYTF. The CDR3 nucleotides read TGTGCCAGCAGTTACGGCGGACTCAACTATGGCTACACCTTC.

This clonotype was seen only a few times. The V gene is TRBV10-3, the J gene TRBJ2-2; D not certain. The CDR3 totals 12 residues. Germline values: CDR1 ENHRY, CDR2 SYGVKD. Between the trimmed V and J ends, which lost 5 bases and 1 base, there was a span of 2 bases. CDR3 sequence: CAISRNTGELFF. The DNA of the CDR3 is TGTGCCATCAGTAGGAACACCGGGGAGCTGTTTTTT.

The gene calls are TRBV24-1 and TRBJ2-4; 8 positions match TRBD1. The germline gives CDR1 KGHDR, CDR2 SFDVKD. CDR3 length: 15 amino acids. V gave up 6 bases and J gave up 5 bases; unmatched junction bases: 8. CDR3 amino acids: CATSPGGLGENIQYF. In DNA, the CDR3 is TGTGCCACCAGTCCAGGGGGCCTGGGGGAAAACATTCAGTACTTC.

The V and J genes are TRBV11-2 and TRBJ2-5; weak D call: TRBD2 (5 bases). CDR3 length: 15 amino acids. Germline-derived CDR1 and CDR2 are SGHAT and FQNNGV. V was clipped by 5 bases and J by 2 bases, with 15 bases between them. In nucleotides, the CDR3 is TGTGCCAGCAGCCTAGGGAGAGGATTACAAGAGACCCAGTACTTC. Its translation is CASSLGRGLQETQYF. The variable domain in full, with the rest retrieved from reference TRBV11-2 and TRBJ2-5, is EAGVAQSPRYKIIEKRQSVAFWCNPISGHATLYWYQQILGQGPKLLIQFQNNGVVDDSQLPKDRFSAERLKGVDSTLKIQPAKLEDSAVYLCASSLGRGLQETQYFGPGTRLLVL.

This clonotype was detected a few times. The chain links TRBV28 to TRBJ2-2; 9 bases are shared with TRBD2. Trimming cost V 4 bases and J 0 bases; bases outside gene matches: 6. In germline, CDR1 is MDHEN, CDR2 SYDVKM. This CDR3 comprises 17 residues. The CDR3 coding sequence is TGTGCCAGCAGTTATGGGGCGGGGGGGACGAACACCGGGGAGCTGTTTTTT. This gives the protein CASSYGAGGTNTGELFF.

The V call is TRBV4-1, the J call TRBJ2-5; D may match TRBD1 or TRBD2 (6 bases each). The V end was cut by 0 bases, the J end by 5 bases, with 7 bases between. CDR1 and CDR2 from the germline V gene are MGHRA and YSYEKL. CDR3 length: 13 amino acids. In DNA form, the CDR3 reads TGCGCCAGCAGCCAAGAGGGGGGCGAGACCCAGTACTTC. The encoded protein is CASSQEGGETQYF.

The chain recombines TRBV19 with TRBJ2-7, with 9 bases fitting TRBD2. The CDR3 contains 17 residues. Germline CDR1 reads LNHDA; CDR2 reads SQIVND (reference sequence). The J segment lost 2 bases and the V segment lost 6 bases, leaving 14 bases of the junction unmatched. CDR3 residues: CASSPTPTSGSTYEQYF. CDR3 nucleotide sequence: TGTGCCAGTAGCCCTACCCCCACTAGCGGGTCCACCTACGAGCAGTACTTC.

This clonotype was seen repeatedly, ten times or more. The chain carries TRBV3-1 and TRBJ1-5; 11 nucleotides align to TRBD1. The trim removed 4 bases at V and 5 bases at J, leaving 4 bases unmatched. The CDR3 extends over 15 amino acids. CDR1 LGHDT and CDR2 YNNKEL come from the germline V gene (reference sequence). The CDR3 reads CASSRGTGGHQPQHF. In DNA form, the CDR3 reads TGTGCCAGCAGCCGCGGGACAGGGGGGCATCAGCCCCAGCATTTT. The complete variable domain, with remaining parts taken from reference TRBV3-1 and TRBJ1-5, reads DTAVSQTPKYLVTQMGNDKSIKCEQNLGHDTMYWYKQDSKKFLKIMFSYNNKELIINETVPNRFSPKSPDKAHLNLHINSLELGDSAVYFCASSRGTGGHQPQHFGDGTRLSIL.

CDR3 loop: CASSYVEQGSSPLHF. CDR3 nucleotide sequence: TGTGCCAGCAGTTACGTGGAGCAGGGGAGCTCACCCCTCCACTTT. This chain joins TRBV6-5 and TRBJ1-6; perhaps TRBD1 as D (6 bases). V was pared by 2 bases and J by 10 bases, with 15 bases between. The CDR3 is made up of 15 amino acids. Germline-derived CDR1 and CDR2 are MNHEY and SVGAGI.

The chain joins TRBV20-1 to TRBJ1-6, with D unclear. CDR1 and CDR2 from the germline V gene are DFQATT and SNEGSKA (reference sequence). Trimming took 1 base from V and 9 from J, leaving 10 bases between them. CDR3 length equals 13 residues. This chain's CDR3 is CSARAYLASPLHF. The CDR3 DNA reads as TGCAGTGCTAGAGCGTATTTAGCTTCACCCCTCCACTTT.

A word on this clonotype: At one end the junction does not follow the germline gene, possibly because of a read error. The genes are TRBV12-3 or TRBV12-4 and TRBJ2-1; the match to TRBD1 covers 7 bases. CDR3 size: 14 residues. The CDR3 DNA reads TGTGCCAGCAGGGGGACAGCGGCCTACAATGAGCGGTTCTTC. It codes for CASRGTAAYNERFF.

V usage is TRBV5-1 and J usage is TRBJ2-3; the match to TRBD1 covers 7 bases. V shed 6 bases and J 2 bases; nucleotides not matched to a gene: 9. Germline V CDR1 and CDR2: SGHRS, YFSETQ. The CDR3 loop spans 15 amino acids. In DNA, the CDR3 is TGCGCCAGCAACCCAACAGGGGTGATCACAGATACGCAGTATTTT. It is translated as CASNPTGVITDTQYF.

In nucleotides, the CDR3 is TGTGCCATCAGTGACGACAGAGGCACAGATACGCAGTATTTT. This codes for CAISDDRGTDTQYF. The J gene is TRBJ2-3, the V gene TRBV10-3; D might be TRBD1 (5 bases). Germline loops: CDR1 ENHRY, CDR2 SYGVKD. This CDR3 has 14 residues. Between the trimmed V and J ends, which lost 3 bases and 1 base, there was a span of 8 bases.

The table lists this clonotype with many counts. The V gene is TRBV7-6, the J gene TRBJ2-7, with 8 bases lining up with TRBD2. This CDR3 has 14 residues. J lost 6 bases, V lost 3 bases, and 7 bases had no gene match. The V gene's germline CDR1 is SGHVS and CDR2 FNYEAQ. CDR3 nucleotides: TGTGCCAGCAGCTTCGCCCGGGAGGGTTTCGAGCAGTACTTC. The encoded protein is CASSFAREGFEQYF.

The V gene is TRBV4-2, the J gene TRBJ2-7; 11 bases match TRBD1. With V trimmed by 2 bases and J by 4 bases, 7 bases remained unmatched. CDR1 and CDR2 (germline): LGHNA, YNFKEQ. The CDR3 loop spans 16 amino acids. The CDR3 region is CASSQPTGTGGYEQYF. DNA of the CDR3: TGTGCCAGCAGCCAACCGACCGGGACAGGGGGTTACGAGCAGTACTTC.

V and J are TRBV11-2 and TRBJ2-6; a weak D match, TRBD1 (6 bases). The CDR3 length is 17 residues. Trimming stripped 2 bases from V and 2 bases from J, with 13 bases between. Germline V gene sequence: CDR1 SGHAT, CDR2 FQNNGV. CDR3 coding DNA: TGTGCCAGCAGCTTATTTCAGGGGCAGGCTGGGGCCAACGTCCTGACTTTC. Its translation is CASSLFQGQAGANVLTF.

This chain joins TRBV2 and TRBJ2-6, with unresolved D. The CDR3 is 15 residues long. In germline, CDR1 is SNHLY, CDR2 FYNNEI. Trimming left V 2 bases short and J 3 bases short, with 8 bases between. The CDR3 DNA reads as TGTGCCAGCAGTGAAACAGCCCTTGGGGCCAACGTCCTGACTTTC. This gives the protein CASSETALGANVLTF.

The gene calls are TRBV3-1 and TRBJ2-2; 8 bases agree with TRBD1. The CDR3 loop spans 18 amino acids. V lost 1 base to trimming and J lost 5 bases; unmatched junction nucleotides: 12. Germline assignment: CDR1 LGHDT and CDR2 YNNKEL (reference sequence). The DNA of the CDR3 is TGTGCCAGCAGCCAAGCTATTGGCAGGGGGCCTTGGACCGGGGAGCTGTTTTTT. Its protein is CASSQAIGRGPWTGELFF.